The clone carrying this T cell receptor (beta chain) occurred once. At one boundary the junction diverges from the germline segment, which might be a read error. Everyone who took part was roughly 18 to 90 years old, and they came from about 25 US areas. Allocation to cohorts depended on clinical history reported by the participants. Participants classified as exposed had met a COVID-19 case within 2 weeks before study entry. The record originates from a study of blood T cell repertoires in COVID-19. As for the study in general: Both acute and convalescent COVID-19 samples were obtained from the United States, Italy and Spain.

The CDR3 contains 12 residues. In germline, CDR1 is ENHRY, CDR2 SYGVKD. Here immunoSEQ multiplex PCR was the method, and the copy in TCRdb shows in-frame clones only, minus some. Among 350,000 to 450,000 clones listed, roughly nine tenths were seen once. The clonotype originates from a woman in her thirties or forties who had been exposed to COVID-19. The V gene is TRBV10-3, the J gene TRBJ1-2, with D unclear. The sequenced sample consisted of PBMCs or T cells enriched from blood (not recorded which). CDR3 sequence: CAVSEPTYGYTF. DNA of the CDR3: TGTGCCGTCAGCGAACCTACCTATGGCTACACCTTC.